This TCR beta chain was found in a study of shared clonotypes between healthy human individuals. This clone was seen once. Measured with immunoSEQ multiplex PCR; TCRdb has only the in-frame clones, and not every one. Here the sample spans around 940,000 clones, 76% being singletons. V gave up 4 bases and J gave up 3 bases, with 7 bases separating them. This CDR3 is built from 13 residues. Germline CDR1 and CDR2: SNHLY and FYNNEI. The receptor was derived from a man between 18 and 29 years old in good health. The chain joins TRBV2 to TRBJ1-5; D unresolved. Sequenced material: memory CD4+ T cells sorted from blood. Subset noted: CD45RA-negative fraction. CDR3 in DNA: TGTGCCAGCAGTGGGGATACCAATCAGCCCCAGCATTTT. It translates to CASSGDTNQPQHF.